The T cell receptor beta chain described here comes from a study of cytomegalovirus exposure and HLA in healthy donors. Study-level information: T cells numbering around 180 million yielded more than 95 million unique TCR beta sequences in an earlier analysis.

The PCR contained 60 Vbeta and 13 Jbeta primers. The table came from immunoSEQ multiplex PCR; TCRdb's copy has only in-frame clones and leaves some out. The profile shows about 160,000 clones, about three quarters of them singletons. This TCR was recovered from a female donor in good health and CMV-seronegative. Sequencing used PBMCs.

The CDR3 reads CASSIGPDSNEQFF. The CDR3, as DNA: TGTGCCAGTAGTATAGGCCCCGACAGCAATGAGCAGTTCTTC. The gene calls are TRBV19 and TRBJ2-1; possible D gene TRBD1, 5 bases. Germline values: CDR1 LNHDA, CDR2 SQIVND (reference sequence). The CDR3 is 14 residues long. The ends were cut back, 1 base at V and 6 bases at J, with 10 bases in the middle.